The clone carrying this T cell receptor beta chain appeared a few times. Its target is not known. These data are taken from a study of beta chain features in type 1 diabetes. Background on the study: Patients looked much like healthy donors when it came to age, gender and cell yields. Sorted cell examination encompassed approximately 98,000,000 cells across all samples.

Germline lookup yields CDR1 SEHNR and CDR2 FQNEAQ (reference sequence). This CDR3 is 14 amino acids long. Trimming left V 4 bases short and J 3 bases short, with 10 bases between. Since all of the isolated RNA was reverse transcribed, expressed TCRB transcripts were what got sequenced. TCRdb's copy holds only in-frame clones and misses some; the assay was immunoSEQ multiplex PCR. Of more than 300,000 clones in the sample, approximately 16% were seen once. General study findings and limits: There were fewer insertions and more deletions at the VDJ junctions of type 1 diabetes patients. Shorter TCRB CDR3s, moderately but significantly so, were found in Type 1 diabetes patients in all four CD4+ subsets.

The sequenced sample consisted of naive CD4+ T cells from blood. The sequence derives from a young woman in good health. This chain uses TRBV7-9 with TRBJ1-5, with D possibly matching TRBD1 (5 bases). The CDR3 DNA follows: TGTGCCAGCAGCTCTGGACAAAACAATCAGCCCCAGCATTTT. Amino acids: CASSSGQNNQPQHF.